The TCR beta chain described here comes from a study of Ad26.COV2.S vaccination and SARS-CoV-2 variants. Stated treatment: over 15 received Ad26.COV2.S at low or high dose, single or two shots; about 5 received placebo; per-sample allocation not given. Sampling occurred on day 63 after the first vaccine or placebo injection. This table comes from immunoSEQ multiplex PCR, and its TCRdb copy is limited to in-frame clones, with some not included. This repertoire shows over 300,000 clones, 83% found once; its top ten account for around 7%. CDR1 is MNHNY and CDR2 is SVGAGI in the germline V gene (reference sequence). The CDR3 sequence is 15 residues long. V was pared by 5 bases and J by 3 bases, with 7 bases of the junction left unmatched.

The sequence was obtained from a person aged 18-60 years who received the Ad26.COV2.S COVID-19 vaccine or a placebo. This chain connects TRBV6-6 to TRBJ2-7, with 10 bases aligning to TRBD1. The sample here was peripheral blood, taken in a trial of Ad26.COV2.S vaccine versus placebo. CDR3 nucleotides: TGTGCCAGCAGTCCCGGACAGGGGGGTCGCTACGAGCAGTACTTC. This gives the protein CASSPGQGGRYEQYF.